The rows below give T cell receptor beta chains drawn from one sample of a study of T cell responses to AZD1222 COVID-19 vaccine. Libraries were prepared by immunoSEQ multiplex PCR; TCRdb keeps only in-frame clonotypes and omits some of them. Here the sample spans under 150,000 clones, roughly nine tenths being singletons. This material consisted of peripheral blood, taken 28 days after the second AZD1222 dose. The receptors were sampled from an adult who received the AZD1222 COVID-19 vaccine. The CDR3 runs from the conserved cysteine through the conserved F or W. D genes are given only for firm matches. Rows give clone size only sometimes, using once, few, many, or a class for an expanded clone.

V	J	size	length	D	CDR3	DNA
TRBV10-2	TRBJ2-1	few	15	TRBD2	CASRVAGGSYNEQFF	TGCGCCAGCAGGGTAGCGGGAGGGTCCTACAATGAGCAGTTCTTC
TRBV28	TRBJ1-1	-	15	-	CASSYNSYWDTEAFF	TGTGCCAGCAGTTACAACTCCTACTGGGATACTGAAGCTTTCTTT
TRBV10-3	TRBJ2-3	once	14	TRBD2	CAIRSGSSTDTQYF	TGTGCCATCCGGAGCGGGAGTAGCACAGATACGCAGTATTTT
TRBV7-2	TRBJ2-3	-	13	TRBD2	CASLSGRSDTQYF	TGTGCCAGCCTTAGCGGGAGGTCAGATACGCAGTATTTT
TRBV4-2	TRBJ2-2	-	15	-	CASSQGVGGTGELFF	TGTGCCAGCAGCCAAGGTGTAGGGGGAACCGGGGAGCTGTTTTTT
TRBV18	TRBJ1-1	-	14	-	CASTFTYQGPEAFF	TGTGCCAGCACCTTCACGTATCAGGGTCCTGAAGCTTTCTTT
TRBV5-1	TRBJ1-4	-	19	-	CASSSTVGHGIRAPLKLFF	TGCGCCAGCAGCTCCACGGTAGGCCACGGGATACGCGCACCATTGAAACTGTTTTTT
TRBV5-1	TRBJ2-5	-	14	-	CASSLKFRGKTQYF	TGCGCCAGCAGCTTGAAGTTCCGGGGAAAGACCCAGTACTTC
TRBV5-1	TRBJ1-4	-	13	-	CASGEGANEKLFF	TGCGCCAGCGGAGAGGGGGCTAATGAAAAACTGTTTTTT
TRBV29-1	TRBJ2-7	-	16	TRBD2	CSVQIWGLDPPGEQYF	TGCAGCGTTCAGATTTGGGGACTAGATCCCCCAGGCGAGCAGTACTTC
TRBV30	TRBJ1-2	-	10	-	CAWSNYGYTF	TGTGCCTGGAGTAACTATGGCTACACCTTC
TRBV5-1	TRBJ2-3	-	19	TRBD2	CASSSAGGLYGSSTDTQYF	TGCGCCAGCAGCTCAGCGGGAGGGCTTTATGGGTCTAGCACAGATACGCAGTATTTT
TRBV5-4	TRBJ1-2	-	16	TRBD1	CASTGQGAIKGHGYTF	TGTGCCAGTACCGGACAGGGGGCGATCAAAGGCCATGGCTACACCTTC
TRBV4-2	TRBJ1-2	-	14	-	CASSQATENYGYTF	TGTGCCAGCAGCCAAGCGACGGAGAACTATGGCTACACCTTC
TRBV2	TRBJ2-7	-	17	-	CAIKVPLQGPSSYEQYF	TGTGCCATCAAAGTGCCCCTACAGGGACCCAGCTCCTACGAGCAGTACTTC
TRBV5-1	TRBJ2-1	-	16	TRBD2	CASSLERLAGGNEQFF	TGCGCCAGCAGCTTGGAACGACTAGCGGGAGGCAATGAGCAGTTCTTC
TRBV13	TRBJ1-5	-	16	-	CASSITQAAGNQPQHF	TGTGCCAGCAGCATTACACAGGCGGCGGGCAATCAGCCCCAGCATTTT
TRBV10-3	TRBJ1-2	-	14	-	CAISEVRTLYGYTF	TGTGCCATCAGTGAGGTACGGACTCTCTATGGCTACACCTTC
TRBV19	TRBJ2-5	-	13	-	CASSRQRWETQYF	TGTGCCAGTAGTAGACAAAGGTGGGAGACCCAGTACTTC
TRBV12-3/TRBV12-4	TRBJ1-1	-	13	-	CASSLTGRTEAFF	TGTGCCAGCAGCCTGACCGGGCGCACTGAAGCTTTCTTT
TRBV2	TRBJ2-7	-	12	-	CASVGDLYEQYF	TGTGCCAGCGTCGGGGATCTATACGAGCAGTACTTC
TRBV28	TRBJ1-1	-	14	-	CASSLEVPNTEAFF	TGTGCCAGCAGTTTGGAAGTCCCGAACACTGAAGCTTTCTTT
TRBV6-5	TRBJ1-6	-	13	TRBD1	CASIDREGSPLHF	TGTGCCAGCATCGACAGGGAGGGTTCACCCCTCCACTTT
TRBV2	TRBJ2-7	once	15	TRBD2	CASRGTSGNSYEQYF	TGTGCCAGCAGAGGGACTAGCGGGAACTCCTACGAGCAGTACTTC
TRBV6-6	TRBJ2-3	-	12	-	CASSQRDDTQYF	TGTGCCAGCAGCCAACGTGATGATACGCAGTATTTT
TRBV28	TRBJ2-1	-	12	-	CASSFTYNEQFF	TGTGCCAGCAGTTTTACGTACAATGAGCAGTTCTTC
TRBV6-2/TRBV6-3	TRBJ1-1	-	14	-	CASSYPRDGSEAFF	TGTGCCAGCAGTTACCCCAGGGACGGTTCTGAAGCTTTCTTT
TRBV29-1	TRBJ2-1	few	12	-	CRVKSGYNEQFF	TGCAGGGTTAAATCAGGGTACAATGAGCAGTTCTTC
TRBV11-2	TRBJ1-4	-	15	TRBD1	CASSSNRGEGEKLFF	TGTGCCAGCAGCTCTAACAGGGGTGAAGGTGAAAAACTGTTTTTT
TRBV6-2/TRBV6-3	TRBJ1-2	-	16	TRBD1	CASSYSPDRGQGGYTF	TGTGCCAGCAGTTACTCCCCAGACAGGGGGCAGGGAGGCTACACCTTC
TRBV18	TRBJ1-5	-	14	-	CASSPRRSNQPQHF	TGTGCCAGCTCACCACGGCGGTCGAATCAGCCCCAGCATTTT
TRBV7-9	TRBJ2-1	-	12	-	CASRPEFDEQFF	TGTGCCAGCAGACCCGAGTTCGATGAGCAGTTCTTC
TRBV27	TRBJ1-1	-	13	-	CASSLLLGAEAFF	TGTGCCAGCAGTCTCCTCCTTGGCGCTGAAGCTTTCTTT
TRBV7-9	TRBJ2-5	-	14	-	CASSPGSPWETQYF	TGTGCCAGCAGCCCCGGGAGTCCCTGGGAGACCCAGTACTTC
TRBV6-5	TRBJ1-2	-	14	TRBD1	CASSRGGQGAGYTF	TGTGCCAGCAGCCGCGGGGGACAGGGGGCCGGCTACACCTTC
TRBV28	TRBJ1-5	-	13	-	CASSPGDVQPQHF	TGTGCCAGCAGTCCGGGGGATGTCCAGCCCCAGCATTTT
TRBV5-1	TRBJ1-1	-	17	-	CASSFSFKQGKITEAFF	TGCGCCAGCAGCTTCTCCTTTAAACAGGGAAAGATAACTGAAGCTTTCTTT
TRBV5-6	TRBJ1-2	-	16	-	CASSQHYPDTNYGYTF	TGTGCCAGCAGCCAACATTACCCCGATACTAACTATGGCTACACCTTC
TRBV11-2	TRBJ2-5	-	16	-	CASSLGVGRGQETQYF	TGTGCCAGCAGCTTAGGGGTGGGCAGGGGCCAAGAGACCCAGTACTTC
TRBV28	TRBJ1-4	few	13	-	CASIQGNRGKLFF	TGTGCCAGCATTCAGGGCAATAGGGGAAAACTGTTTTTT
TRBV9	TRBJ1-1	-	16	-	CASSVGEVTLNTEAFF	TGTGCCAGCAGCGTAGGGGAGGTTACACTGAACACTGAAGCTTTCTTT
TRBV6-5	TRBJ1-1	once	15	TRBD1	CASSPTGGANTEAFF	TGTGCCAGCAGTCCCACAGGGGGAGCTAACACTGAAGCTTTCTTT
TRBV19	TRBJ1-3	-	13	TRBD1	CASGQDPGNTIYF	TGTGCCAGTGGACAGGATCCTGGAAACACCATATATTTT